These 19 T cell receptor beta chains were all obtained from the same sample, sequenced in a study of cytomegalovirus exposure and HLA in healthy donors. Use of 60 Vbeta and 13 Jbeta primers characterized the PCR. TCRdb keeps only in-frame clones here, not all; method: immunoSEQ multiplex PCR. The table shows roughly 160,000 clones, with approximately 71% occurring only once. The sequencing sample was made of PBMCs. The origin of the receptors is a girl under 18 in good health and CMV-seronegative.

This clone turned up a few times. The chain carries TRBV10-2 and TRBJ1-1, with 10 nucleotides matching TRBD1. Germline lookup yields CDR1 WSHSY and CDR2 SAAADI. The CDR3 has 13 amino acids. The V and J ends lost 10 bases and 6 bases, in that order; junction bases with no gene match: 8. The CDR3 here is CATSTGGGAEAFF. The CDR3 region has the DNA TGCGCCACCTCGACAGGGGGCGGGGCTGAAGCTTTCTTT.

The genes are TRBV6-6 and TRBJ2-4, with D possibly TRBD2 on 5 matching bases. This CDR3 is built from 13 residues. Germline V gives CDR1 MNHNY, CDR2 SVGAGI (reference sequence). Trimming cost V 3 bases and J 7 bases, with 10 bases left between them. The CDR3 loop reads CASSYFPGNIQYF. The CDR3 DNA is TGTGCCAGCAGTTATTTCCCGGGGAACATTCAGTACTTC.

CDR3 residues: CASSAGLAGGDETQYF. CDR3 sequence (DNA): TGTGCCAGCAGCGCGGGACTAGCGGGGGGTGATGAGACCCAGTACTTC. V usage is TRBV9 and J usage is TRBJ2-5; TRBD2 agrees at 15 bases. The germline gives CDR1 SGDLS, CDR2 YYNGEE. The CDR3 is 16 amino acids. V shed 3 bases, J shed 5 bases, and the junction held 5 bases outside the gene matches.

This sequence joins TRBV19 and TRBJ1-2; unclear D gene. Germline-derived CDR1 and CDR2 are LNHDA and SQIVND (reference sequence). Trimming pared 5 bases from V and 8 bases from J, leaving 18 bases between. This CDR3 region has 14 residues. CDR3 loop: CASSVSDRERGYTF. The CDR3 DNA sequence: TGTGCCAGTAGTGTTTCAGATAGGGAGCGAGGCTACACCTTC.

J is TRBJ1-2 and V is TRBV19, with no clear D. CDR3 length: 14 residues. V was clipped by 5 bases and J by 3 bases, with 13 bases between them. Germline V CDR1 and CDR2: LNHDA, SQIVND (reference sequence). The CDR3 DNA follows: TGTGCCAGTAGTTTCGGCGCCCAGGACTATGGCTACACCTTC. Amino acids: CASSFGAQDYGYTF.

The rearrangement joins TRBV7-9 to TRBJ1-5; 7 nucleotides align to TRBD1. Germline V lookup: CDR1 SEHNR, CDR2 FQNEAQ (reference sequence). This CDR3 contains 15 residues. V trimming: 4 bases; J trimming: 8 bases; junction bases outside the gene matches: 11. This chain's CDR3 is CASSSTTGPGEPQHF. The CDR3 DNA is TGTGCCAGCAGCTCCACGACAGGGCCCGGGGAGCCCCAGCATTTT.

This clone showed up just once. Here the CDR3 DNA reads TGTGCCAGCAGTCTTCGGACAGGGAATGGCTACACCTTC. Its translation: CASSLRTGNGYTF. The chain joins TRBV27 to TRBJ1-2; TRBD1 matches at 8 bases. CDR1 is MNHEY and CDR2 is SMNVEV in the germline V gene (reference sequence). V was pared by 5 bases and J by 6 bases, with 5 bases of the junction left unmatched. The CDR3 has 13 amino acids.

This clone turned up a few times. The rearrangement links TRBV5-1 to TRBJ1-1; 8 nucleotides line up with TRBD1. CDR3 size: 15 residues. Per the germline V gene, CDR1 is SGHRS and CDR2 is YFSETQ. The V segment lost 4 bases and the J segment 1 base; nucleotides outside the gene matches: 6. CDR3 sequence: CASSDDRGGNTEAFF. The CDR3 bases are TGCGCCAGCAGCGATGACAGGGGAGGGAACACTGAAGCTTTCTTT.

The genes are TRBV27 and TRBJ1-2; D possibly corresponds to TRBD1 (6 bases). Germline V gene lookup returns CDR1 MNHEY and CDR2 SMNVEV (reference sequence). V lost 2 bases, J lost 4 bases, and 8 bases lay in between. The CDR3 totals 13 residues. The CDR3 DNA is TGTGCCAGCAGTTTAGGACAGAGCTATGGCTACACCTTC. It codes for CASSLGQSYGYTF.

The V call is TRBV7-9, the J call TRBJ1-2; possible D gene TRBD1, 5 bases. V was trimmed by 1 base and J by 3 bases, leaving 9 bases between them. Germline V lookup: CDR1 SEHNR, CDR2 FQNEAQ (reference sequence). This CDR3 has 14 residues. The CDR3 DNA is TGTGCCAGCAGCTTAGACGGGGGGGACTATGGCTACACCTTC. Translation gives CASSLDGGDYGYTF. Complete variable domain (other parts from reference TRBV7-9 and TRBJ1-2): DTGVSQNPRHKITKRGQNVTFRCDPISEHNRLYWYRQTLGQGPEFLTYFQNEAQLEKSRLLSDRFSAERPKGSFSTLEIQRTEQGDSAMYLCASSLDGGDYGYTFGSGTRLTVV.

This sequence joins TRBV7-9 and TRBJ2-1; TRBD1 matches 9 bases. The CDR3 runs to 16 residues. The germline gives CDR1 SEHNR, CDR2 FQNEAQ (reference sequence). Trimming cost V 4 bases and J 2 bases; bases outside gene matches: 6. The CDR3 is CASSSPDRGPYNEQFF. The CDR3 DNA sequence: TGTGCCAGCAGCTCCCCGGACAGGGGACCCTACAATGAGCAGTTCTTC.

The chain combines TRBV30 with TRBJ1-4; maybe TRBD1 (6 bases). Germline V gene lookup returns CDR1 GTSNPN and CDR2 SVGIG (reference sequence). This CDR3 has 14 amino acids. V was trimmed by 0 bases and J by 4 bases, leaving 9 bases between them. CDR3 loop: CAWSVRDNNEKLFF. The CDR3 coding sequence is TGTGCCTGGAGTGTACGGGACAATAATGAAAAACTGTTTTTT.

This chain uses TRBV21-1 with TRBJ1-3; the listed D gene, TRBD1, was not tested against the DNA. TRBV21-1 is described as a pseudogene. The CDR3 has 14 residues. The DNA for the CDR3 is TGTGCCAGCAGCGACAGGGGAGTAAGAAACACCATATATTTT. Translating gives CASSDRGVRNTIYF.

On this clone itself: At one end, the junction sequence differs from germline, possibly due to a read error. V is TRBV7-7 and J is TRBJ2-5, with 7 bases fitting TRBD1. Per the germline V gene, CDR1 is SSHAT and CDR2 is FNYEAQ (reference sequence). The length of the CDR3 is 15 residues. DNA of the CDR3: TGTGCTAGCAGCTTAGAGACAGGGCCAGGGGAGACCCAGTACTTC. This codes for CASSLETGPGETQYF.

The gene calls are TRBV23-1 and TRBJ1-2; D is possibly TRBD1 (6 bases). TRBV23-1 is reported as an ORF; its role is uncertain. V lost 5 bases and J 6 bases, leaving 13 bases between the germline ends. The CDR3 is 13 amino acids. DNA for the CDR3: TGCGCCAGCAGTAGGCGGGGGCGGGATGGCTACACCTTC. Residues: CASSRRGRDGYTF.

This rearrangement joins TRBV6-4 to TRBJ1-1; 7 nucleotides align to TRBD1. Trimming at V came to 8 bases and at J to 4 bases, leaving 7 bases not matched to a gene. The CDR3 sequence is 13 residues long. Germline CDR1 MRHNA, CDR2 SNTAGT. The CDR3 region is CASSPGGLTEAFF. The CDR3 bases are TGTGCCAGCTCTCCAGGGGGTCTCACTGAAGCTTTCTTT.

This clone turned up a few times. The chain employs TRBV11-2 and TRBJ2-3, with TRBD1 as a possible D gene (5 bases). CDR1 is SGHAT, CDR2 FQNNGV, per germline. CDR3 length: 15 residues. Trimming stripped 3 bases from V and 2 bases from J, with 12 bases between. In nucleotides, the CDR3 is TGTGCCAGCAGCTTGAGACAGCAACTCACAGATACGCAGTATTTT. Protein product: CASSLRQQLTDTQYF.

The chain is built from TRBV5-1 and TRBJ1-1; TRBD1 is a possible D gene (6 bases). Germline lookup yields CDR1 SGHRS and CDR2 YFSETQ. This CDR3 has 14 amino acids. Trimming removed 4 bases at V and 3 bases at J, with 13 bases between. The CDR3 DNA sequence: TGCGCCAGCAGCGGGACATTTTGGGACACTGAAGCTTTCTTT. It is translated as CASSGTFWDTEAFF.

V and J are TRBV25-1 and TRBJ1-2, with D maybe TRBD1 (5 bases). Trimming stripped 7 bases from V and 8 bases from J, with 17 bases between. Germline values: CDR1 MGHDK, CDR2 SYGVNS. The CDR3 spans 13 residues. CDR3 loop: CASTGEGWGGYTF. Written as DNA, the CDR3 is TGTGCCAGCACGGGGGAGGGGTGGGGCGGCTACACCTTC.